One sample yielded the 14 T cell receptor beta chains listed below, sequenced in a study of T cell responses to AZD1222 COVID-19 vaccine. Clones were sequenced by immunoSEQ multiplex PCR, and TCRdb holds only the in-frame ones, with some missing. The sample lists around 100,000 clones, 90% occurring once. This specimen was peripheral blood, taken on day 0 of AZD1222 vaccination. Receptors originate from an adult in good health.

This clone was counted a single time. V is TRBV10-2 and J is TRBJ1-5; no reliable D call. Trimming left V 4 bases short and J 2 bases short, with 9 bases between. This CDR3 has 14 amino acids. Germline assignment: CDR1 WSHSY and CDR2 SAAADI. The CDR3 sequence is CASSVGPGNQPQHF. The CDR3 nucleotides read TGCGCCAGCAGTGTTGGGCCCGGCAATCAGCCCCAGCATTTT.

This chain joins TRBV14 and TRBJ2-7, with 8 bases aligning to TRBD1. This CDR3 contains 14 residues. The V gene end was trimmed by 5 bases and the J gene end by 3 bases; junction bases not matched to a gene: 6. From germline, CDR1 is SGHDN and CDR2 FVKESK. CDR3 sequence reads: CASSYEGTGYEQYF. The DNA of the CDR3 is TGTGCCAGCAGCTACGAGGGGACAGGCTACGAGCAGTACTTC.

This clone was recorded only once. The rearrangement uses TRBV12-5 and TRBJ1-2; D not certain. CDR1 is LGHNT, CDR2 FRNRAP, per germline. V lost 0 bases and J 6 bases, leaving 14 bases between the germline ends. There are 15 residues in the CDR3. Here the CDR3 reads CASGLVQSRPHGYTF. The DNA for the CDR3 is TGTGCTAGTGGTTTGGTACAGTCCAGGCCCCATGGCTACACCTTC. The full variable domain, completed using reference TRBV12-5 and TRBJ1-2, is DARVTQTPRHKVTEMGQEVTMRCQPILGHNTVFWYRQTMMQGLELLAYFRNRAPLDDSGMPKDRFSAEMPDATLATLKIQPSEPRDSAVYFCASGLVQSRPHGYTFGSGTRLTVV.

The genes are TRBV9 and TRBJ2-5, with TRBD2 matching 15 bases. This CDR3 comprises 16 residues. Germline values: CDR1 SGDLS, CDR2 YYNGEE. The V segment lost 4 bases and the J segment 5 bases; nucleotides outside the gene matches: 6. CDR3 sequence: CASSRTSGGAAETQYF. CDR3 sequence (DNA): TGTGCCAGCAGCAGGACTAGCGGGGGGGCTGCTGAGACCCAGTACTTC.

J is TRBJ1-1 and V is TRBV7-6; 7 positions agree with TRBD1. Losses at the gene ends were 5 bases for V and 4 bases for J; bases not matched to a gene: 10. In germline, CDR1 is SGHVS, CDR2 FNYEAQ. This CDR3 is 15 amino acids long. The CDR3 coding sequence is TGTGCCAGCAGCCGCCTCTGGGCAGGGGGCACTGAAGCTTTCTTT. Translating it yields CASSRLWAGGTEAFF.

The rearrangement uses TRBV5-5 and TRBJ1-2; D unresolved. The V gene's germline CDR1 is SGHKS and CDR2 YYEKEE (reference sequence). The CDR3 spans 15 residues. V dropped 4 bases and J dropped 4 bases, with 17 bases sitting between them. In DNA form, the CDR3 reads TGTGCCAGCAGCCTACGGACTCTGCGGGGCTATGGCTACACCTTC. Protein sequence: CASSLRTLRGYGYTF.

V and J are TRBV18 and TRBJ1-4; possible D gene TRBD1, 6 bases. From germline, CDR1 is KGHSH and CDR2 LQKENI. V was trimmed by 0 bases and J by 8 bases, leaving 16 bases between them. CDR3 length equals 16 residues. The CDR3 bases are TGTGCCAGCTCACCACCGAATGACGGGGGCGCGGAAAAACTGTTTTTT. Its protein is CASSPPNDGGAEKLFF.

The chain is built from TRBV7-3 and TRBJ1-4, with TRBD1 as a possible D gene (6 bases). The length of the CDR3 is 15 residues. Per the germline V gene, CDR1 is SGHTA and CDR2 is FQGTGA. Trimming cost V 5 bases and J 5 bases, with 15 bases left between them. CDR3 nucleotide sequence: TGTGCCAGCAGCCTGACAGGTTCGCCGAATGAAAAACTGTTTTTT. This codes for CASSLTGSPNEKLFF.

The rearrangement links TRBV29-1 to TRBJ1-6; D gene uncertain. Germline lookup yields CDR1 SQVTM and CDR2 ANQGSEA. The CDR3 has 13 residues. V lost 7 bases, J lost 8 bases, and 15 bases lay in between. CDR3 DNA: TGCAGCGCCGGAGACGGGAGGGATTCACCCCTCCACTTT. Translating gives CSAGDGRDSPLHF.

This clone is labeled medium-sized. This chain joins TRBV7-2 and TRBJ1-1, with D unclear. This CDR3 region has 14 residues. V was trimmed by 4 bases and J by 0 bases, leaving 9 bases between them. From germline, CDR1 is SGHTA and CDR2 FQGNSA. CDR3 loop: CASSYKIMNTEAFF. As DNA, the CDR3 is TGTGCCAGCAGCTACAAGATCATGAACACTGAAGCTTTCTTT. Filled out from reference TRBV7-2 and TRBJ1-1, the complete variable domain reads GAGVSQSPSNKVTEKGKDVELRCDPISGHTALYWYRQSLGQGLEFLIYFQGNSAPDKSGLPSDRFSAERTGGSVSTLTIQRTQQEDSAVYLCASSYKIMNTEAFFGQGTRLTVV.

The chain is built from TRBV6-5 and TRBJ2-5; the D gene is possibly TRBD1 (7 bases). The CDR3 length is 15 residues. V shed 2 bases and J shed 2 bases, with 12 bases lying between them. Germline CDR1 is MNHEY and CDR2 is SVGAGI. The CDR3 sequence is CASSYLAGGQETQYF. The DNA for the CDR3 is TGTGCCAGCAGTTACCTAGCAGGGGGGCAAGAGACCCAGTACTTC.

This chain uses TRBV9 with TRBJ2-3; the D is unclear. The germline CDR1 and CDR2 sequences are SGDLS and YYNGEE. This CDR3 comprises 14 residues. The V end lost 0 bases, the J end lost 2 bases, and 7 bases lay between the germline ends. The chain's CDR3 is CASSVAQNTDTQYF. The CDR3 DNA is TGTGCCAGCAGCGTAGCGCAGAACACAGATACGCAGTATTTT.

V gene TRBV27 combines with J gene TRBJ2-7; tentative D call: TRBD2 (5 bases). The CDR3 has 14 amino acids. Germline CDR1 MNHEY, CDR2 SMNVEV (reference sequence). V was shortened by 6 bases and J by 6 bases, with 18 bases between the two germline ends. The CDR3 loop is CASSPLVEGGEQYF. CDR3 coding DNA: TGTGCCAGCAGCCCCTTGGTAGAGGGCGGCGAGCAGTACTTC.

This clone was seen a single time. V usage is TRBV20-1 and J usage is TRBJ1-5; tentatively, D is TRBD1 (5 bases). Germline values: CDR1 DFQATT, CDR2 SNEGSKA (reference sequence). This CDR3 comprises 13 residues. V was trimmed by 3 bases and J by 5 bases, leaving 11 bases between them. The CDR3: CSASSGLDQPQHF. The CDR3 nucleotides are TGCAGTGCTAGTTCAGGGCTAGATCAGCCCCAGCATTTT.